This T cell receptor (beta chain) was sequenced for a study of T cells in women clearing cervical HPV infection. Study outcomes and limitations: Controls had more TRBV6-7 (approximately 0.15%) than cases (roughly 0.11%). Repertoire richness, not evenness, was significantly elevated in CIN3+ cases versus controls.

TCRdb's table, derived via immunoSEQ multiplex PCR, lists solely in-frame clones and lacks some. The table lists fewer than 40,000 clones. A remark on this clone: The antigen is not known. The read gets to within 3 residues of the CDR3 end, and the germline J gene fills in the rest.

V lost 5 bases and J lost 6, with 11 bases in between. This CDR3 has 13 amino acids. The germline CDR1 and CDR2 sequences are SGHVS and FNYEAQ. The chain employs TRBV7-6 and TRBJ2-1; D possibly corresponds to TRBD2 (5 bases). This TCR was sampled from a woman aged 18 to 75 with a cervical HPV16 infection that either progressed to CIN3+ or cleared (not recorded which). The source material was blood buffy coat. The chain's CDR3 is CASSIGGRNEQFF. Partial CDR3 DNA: TGTGCCAGCAGCATTGGCGGGCGCAATGAG.